One sample yielded the 4 T cell receptor beta chains listed below, sequenced in a study of radiotherapy plus CTLA-4 blockade in lung cancer. Here immunoSEQ multiplex PCR was the method, and the copy in TCRdb shows in-frame clones only, minus some. The top ten clones hold roughly 23% of a sample with about 80,000 clones, 60% to 85% of them seen once. The sample in question was peripheral blood, obtained from a patient treated with radiotherapy plus ipilimumab. These receptors were taken from a human donor with non-small cell lung cancer whose response to radiotherapy plus ipilimumab could not be evaluated. Some clones in this sample may be carry-over from other donors' samples.

The rearrangement joins TRBV19 to TRBJ2-3; tentatively, D is TRBD2 (5 bases). Germline V lookup: CDR1 LNHDA, CDR2 SQIVND (reference sequence). This CDR3 has 14 amino acids. Trimming removed 4 bases at V and 3 bases at J, with 11 bases between. In nucleotides, the CDR3 is TGTGCCAGTAGTAGGAGCGGATCGACAGATACGCAGTATTTT. This gives the protein CASSRSGSTDTQYF.

The rearrangement joins TRBV6-6 to TRBJ1-2, with 7 bases that match TRBD1. The CDR3 has 13 amino acids. Germline CDR1 MNHNY, CDR2 SVGAGI (reference sequence). V lost 9 bases to trimming and J lost 8 bases; unmatched junction nucleotides: 12. The CDR3 bases are TGTGCCAGGGGACAGACATCCAACGGGGGCTACACCTTC. It specifies CARGQTSNGGYTF.

The V and J genes are TRBV6-1 and TRBJ2-7, with unresolved D. Trimming pared 8 bases from V and 2 bases from J, leaving 7 bases between. Germline V gene data show CDR1 as MNHNS and CDR2 as SASEGT. The CDR3 contains 11 residues. The CDR3 DNA sequence: TGTGCCAGCCGACAAACCTACGAGCAGTACTTC. Protein product: CASRQTYEQYF.

The chain has TRBV30 and TRBJ2-1; D possibly corresponds to TRBD2 (5 bases). Trimming took 6 bases from V and 3 from J, leaving 9 bases between them. The germline V gene has CDR1 GTSNPN and CDR2 SVGIG (reference sequence). There are 12 residues in the CDR3. The CDR3, as DNA: TGTGCCTGCTCTCGGGACTACAATGAGCAGTTCTTC. It yields the protein CACSRDYNEQFF.